The 27 T cell receptor beta chains listed next were all sequenced from one sample in a study of T cells in Graves' hyperthyroidism and ophthalmopathy. Regions amplified from RNA transcripts were the TCR beta CDR3 regions. HTBI primers drove first-round RT-PCR of the TCR CDR3. MiXCR, run by TCRdb on the multiplex PCR reads, gives a single entry per CDR3 protein. The sample contains over 350,000 distinct CDR3 sequences, less than 20% of which appear only once. The sequencing input was blood. These receptors were obtained from a man aged 18 to 30 with Graves' ophthalmopathy.

This clonotype showed up many times. The rearrangement links TRBV28 to TRBJ2-7, with 8 bases lining up with TRBD1. V lost 6 bases, J lost 3 bases, and 10 bases stayed unmatched. Germline V gene lookup returns CDR1 MDHEN and CDR2 SYDVKM. The CDR3 contains 15 residues. CDR3 region: CASSLVPGQVYEQYF. The CDR3 DNA sequence: TGTGCCAGCAGCCTAGTCCCGGGACAGGTCTACGAGCAGTACTTC.

The genes are TRBV27 and TRBJ2-7, with D possibly being TRBD2 (5 bases). Per germline, CDR1 MNHEY and CDR2 SMNVEV (reference sequence). The CDR3 is made up of 11 amino acids. The V and J ends lost 7 bases and 9 bases respectively, with 13 bases between them. The CDR3 loop reads CASIGPRGQYF. CDR3 bases: TGTGCCAGCATAGGACCCCGGGGGCAGTACTTC.

This clonotype was counted at least ten times. The chain couples TRBV6-1 to TRBJ1-5, with 7 bases fitting TRBD1. There are 14 residues in the CDR3. CDR1 is MNHNS and CDR2 is SASEGT in the germline V gene. V was pared by 10 bases and J by 2 bases, with 8 bases of the junction left unmatched. The DNA of the CDR3 is TGTGCCACCTTGACAGGGCCCGGCAATCAGCCCCAGCATTTT. As protein: CATLTGPGNQPQHF.

The V gene is TRBV5-1, the J gene TRBJ2-5; TRBD2 is a possible D gene (6 bases). CDR1 is SGHRS and CDR2 is YFSETQ in the germline V gene. V was trimmed by 4 bases and J by 7 bases, leaving 17 bases between them. The CDR3 runs 14 residues. Here the CDR3 DNA reads TGCGCCAGCAGCCAACCGGGACCAGCGGGGACCCAGTACTTC. It translates to CASSQPGPAGTQYF. Drawing the rest from reference TRBV5-1 and TRBJ2-5, the complete variable domain is KAGVTQTPRYLIKTRGQQVTLSCSPISGHRSVSWYQQTPGQGLQFLFEYFSETQRNKGNFPGRFSGRQFSNSRSEMNVSTLELGDSALYLCASSQPGPAGTQYFGPGTRLLVL.

This clonotype was picked up many times. The V gene is TRBV10-1, the J gene TRBJ2-7, with a tentative D call TRBD1 (6 bases). Germline V gene sequence: CDR1 WNHNN, CDR2 SYGVQD (reference sequence). The CDR3 spans 14 residues. V was cut by 2 bases and J by 3 bases, with 11 bases left in between. The chain's CDR3 is CASSETRGGYEQYF. CDR3 DNA sequence: TGCGCCAGCAGTGAGACCAGGGGTGGCTACGAGCAGTACTTC.

V gene TRBV10-3 combines with J gene TRBJ1-2; D remains unclear. Germline V gives CDR1 ENHRY, CDR2 SYGVKD. The CDR3 has 16 amino acids. V dropped 0 bases and J dropped 4 bases, with 15 bases sitting between them. The CDR3 region has the DNA TGTGCCATCAGTGAGTCCGGTACCCCGGTACCCTATGGCTACACCTTC. It translates to CAISESGTPVPYGYTF.

This clonotype was detected many times. A read error may account for a junction end that differs from germline. The chain recombines TRBV7-7 with TRBJ2-5; 7 nucleotides match TRBD2. CDR3 length: 14 amino acids. Per germline, CDR1 SSHAT and CDR2 FNYEAQ (reference sequence). This CDR3 reads CASSSAAGEETQYF. The CDR3 DNA reads as TGTGCTAGCAGCTCCGCTGCGGGGGAAGAGACCCAGTACTTC.

This clonotype has only a few counts. This rearrangement joins TRBV12-3 or TRBV12-4 to TRBJ1-6; D call uncertain. The CDR3 contains 16 residues. V was cut by 3 bases and J by 8 bases, with 17 bases left in between. The CDR3: CASSFRAPGYDSPLHF. In DNA, the CDR3 is TGTGCCAGCAGTTTCCGGGCCCCCGGGTATGATTCACCCCTCCACTTT.

This chain uses TRBV6-1 with TRBJ1-5; D is possibly TRBD1 (5 bases). Germline CDR1 is MNHNS and CDR2 is SASEGT. The CDR3 covers 13 residues. Trimming pared 6 bases from V and 7 bases from J, leaving 13 bases between. In DNA, the CDR3 is TGTGCCAGCAGGGACCCGGGGGGGCAGCCCCAGCATTTT. Translated: CASRDPGGQPQHF.

The chain couples TRBV12-3 or TRBV12-4 to TRBJ1-5; tentative D call: TRBD1 (6 bases). Deletions cut 2 bases from V and 6 bases from J, with 11 bases between. The CDR3 is made up of 14 amino acids. CDR3 DNA: TGTGCCAGCAGTTTACAACAGGGAAGTCAGCCCCAGCATTTT. It specifies CASSLQQGSQPQHF.

This clonotype appeared a few times. The chain uses TRBV14 and TRBJ1-4; D is uncertain. The CDR3 totals 18 residues. Germline assignment: CDR1 SGHDN and CDR2 FVKESK. The V end lost 0 bases, the J end lost 3 bases, and 17 bases lay between the germline ends. CDR3 nucleotides: TGTGCCAGCAGCCAAGACCTGTATGTAGGTGGTCCTAATGAAAAACTGTTTTTT. Protein product: CASSQDLYVGGPNEKLFF.

The chain couples TRBV20-1 to TRBJ2-3, with TRBD2 identical over 10 bases. The CDR3 has 16 residues. Germline CDR1 reads DFQATT; CDR2 reads SNEGSKA (reference sequence). CDR3 nucleotides: TGCAGCCGGATAGCGGGGGGCTACACTAGCACAGATACGCAGTATTTT. Its protein product is CSRIAGGYTSTDTQYF.

This clonotype was recorded only once. As the CDR3 is not closed by the conserved phenylalanine or tryptophan, this likely results from a read error. CDR3 loop: CASSPREGGFEAFS. The CDR3 DNA follows: TGTGCCAGCAGCCCCCGCGAAGGGGGCTTTGAAGCTTTCTCT. The V and J genes are TRBV13 and TRBJ1-1; 7 bases match TRBD1. The V gene's germline CDR1 is PRHDT and CDR2 FYEKMQ (reference sequence). This CDR3 is built from 14 residues. V shed 5 bases, J shed 7 bases, and the junction held 10 bases outside the gene matches.

This clonotype was picked up many times. The chain carries TRBV2 and TRBJ1-5, with 8 bases that match TRBD1. Germline V lookup: CDR1 SNHLY, CDR2 FYNNEI. This CDR3 is 15 amino acids long. With V trimmed by 5 bases and J by 6 bases, 9 bases remained unmatched. Here the CDR3 DNA reads TGTGCCAGCAGTTTGGACAGGGTGGCCGGTCAGCCCCAGCATTTT. Protein product: CASSLDRVAGQPQHF.

This chain joins TRBV7-3 and TRBJ2-3; 7 bases map to TRBD1. The CDR3 covers 13 residues. J lost 8 bases, V lost 5 bases, and 7 bases had no gene match. Germline V CDR1 and CDR2: SGHTA, FQGTGA. CDR3 region: CASSPRDRGTQYF. CDR3 bases: TGTGCCAGCAGCCCCCGGGACAGAGGTACGCAGTATTTT.

The rearrangement uses TRBV6-1 and TRBJ2-3; D might be TRBD2 (6 bases). The germline V and J ends were trimmed by 2 bases and 0 bases, with 12 bases remaining between them. Germline CDR1 MNHNS, CDR2 SASEGT. This CDR3 contains 16 residues. DNA of the CDR3: TGTGCCAGCAGTGAAATTTTAGCGGCTAGCACAGATACGCAGTATTTT. Protein product: CASSEILAASTDTQYF.

Concerning this clonotype: A much larger clonotype is one base distant, so this may be a read error. This chain connects TRBV27 to TRBJ2-7; perhaps TRBD1 as D (5 bases). The CDR3 has 15 residues. CDR1 is MNHEY and CDR2 is SMNVEV in the germline V gene (reference sequence). V shed 4 bases and J shed 5 bases, with 18 bases lying between them. CDR3 loop: CASSYLGASVHEQYF. As DNA, the CDR3 is TGTGCCAGCAGTTATCTTGGGGCAAGTGTACACGAGCAGTACTTC.

This clonotype has ten or more counts. This chain joins TRBV5-1 and TRBJ1-2, with 10 bases fitting TRBD1. J gave up 8 bases and V 4 bases, and 2 bases lay outside the gene matches. CDR3 size: 12 residues. CDR1 is SGHRS, CDR2 YFSETQ, per germline. CDR3 nucleotide sequence: TGCGCCAGCAGCGGGACAGGGGAAGGCTACACCTTC. Encoded protein: CASSGTGEGYTF.

This clonotype was picked up many times. The V gene is TRBV7-8, the J gene TRBJ1-1; 8 nucleotides agree with TRBD1. Germline assignment: CDR1 SGHVS and CDR2 FQNEAQ. The CDR3 runs to 13 residues. The ends lost 3 bases at V and 8 bases at J; junction bases unmatched: 5. CDR3 sequence reads: CASSLGTGLEAFF. CDR3 coding DNA: TGTGCCAGCAGCTTGGGGACAGGCCTAGAAGCTTTCTTT.

This clonotype was seen many times. The gene calls are TRBV2 and TRBJ2-5; D unclear. Trimming took off 6 bases at V and 6 bases at J, with 8 bases between the two ends. Looked up from germline, CDR1 is SNHLY and CDR2 is FYNNEI. The CDR3 is made up of 11 amino acids. In DNA, the CDR3 is TGTGCCAGCAGCCGTAGAAAGACCCAGTACTTC. Translated: CASSRRKTQYF.

A few counts support this clonotype. This sequence joins TRBV12-3 or TRBV12-4 and TRBJ1-4; the D gene is possibly TRBD1 (6 bases). The CDR3 loop spans 14 amino acids. Trimming cost V 8 bases and J 10 bases, with 20 bases left between them. CDR3 in amino acids: CASGSGAPVGKLFF. In nucleotides, the CDR3 is TGTGCCAGCGGATCAGGGGCTCCAGTCGGAAAACTGTTTTTT.

The chain links TRBV19 to TRBJ1-5; TRBD1 matches at 8 bases. V gave up 10 bases and J gave up 7 bases; unmatched junction bases: 12. Germline V gene lookup returns CDR1 LNHDA and CDR2 SQIVND (reference sequence). The CDR3 totals 14 residues. CDR3 coding DNA: TGTGCCAATACCCCGGGACAGGCGGACCAGCCCCAGCATTTT. Translating it yields CANTPGQADQPQHF. The entire variable domain, with the rest obtained from reference TRBV19 and TRBJ1-5, is as follows: DGGITQSPKYLFRKEGQNVTLSCEQNLNHDAMYWYRQDPGQGLRLIYYSQIVNDFQKGDIAEGYSVSREKKESFPLTVTSAQKNPTAFYLCANTPGQADQPQHFGDGTRLSIL.

This clonotype was detected many times. This chain joins TRBV7-2 and TRBJ1-1; D not resolved. There are 14 residues in the CDR3. CDR1 is SGHTA, CDR2 FQGNSA, per germline. The ends were cut back, 5 bases at V and 1 base at J, with 11 bases in the middle. The chain's CDR3 is CASSQGLWNTEAFF. CDR3 bases: TGTGCCAGCAGCCAAGGGTTGTGGAACACTGAAGCTTTCTTT.

This clonotype was detected ten times or more. V and J are TRBV3-1 and TRBJ1-1; 9 bases fit TRBD1. The CDR3 loop spans 13 amino acids. CDR1 and CDR2 from the germline V gene are LGHDT and YNNKEL (reference sequence). V lost 4 bases to trimming and J lost 7 bases; unmatched junction nucleotides: 4. The CDR3 bases are TGTGCCAGCAGCCTGGACAGGGGAGATGAAGCTTTCTTT. The encoded protein is CASSLDRGDEAFF.

J is TRBJ2-2 and V is TRBV10-2; D unresolved. The germline V gene encodes CDR1 WSHSY and CDR2 SAAADI. CDR3 length: 14 amino acids. Trimming shortened V by 0 bases and J by 7 bases, and 9 bases separated the two germline ends. This chain's CDR3 is CASSESHGSGELFF. CDR3 DNA: TGCGCCAGCAGTGAGTCACACGGAAGCGGGGAGCTGTTTTTT.

This clonotype was counted at least ten times. The chain links TRBV7-2 to TRBJ2-6; 7 bases match TRBD2. V was clipped by 5 bases and J by 0 bases; unmatched bases: 10. Germline loops: CDR1 SGHTA, CDR2 FQGNSA. CDR3 length: 18 amino acids. The CDR3 reads CASSRTGTGGSGANVLTF. The CDR3 DNA sequence: TGTGCCAGCAGCCGTACCGGGACGGGGGGCTCTGGGGCCAACGTCCTGACTTTC.

This clonotype was seen a few times. This rearrangement joins TRBV4-1 to TRBJ2-2, with 10 positions matching TRBD2. V lost 2 bases, J lost 7 bases, and 10 bases stayed unmatched. CDR1 is MGHRA, CDR2 YSYEKL, per germline. The CDR3 has 17 amino acids. The CDR3, as DNA: TGCGCCAGCAGCCAAAGAGTCAGCGGGGGGGCGGTCGGGGAGCTGTTTTTT. Amino acid sequence: CASSQRVSGGAVGELFF.